The entry below gives a single T cell receptor beta chain sequence along with its context. The CDR3 is 14 residues long. Germline-derived CDR1 and CDR2 are KGHSH and LQKENI. V was cut by 3 bases and J by 1 base, with 9 bases left in between. This record belongs to a study of blood T cell repertoires in COVID-19. Study overall: The cDNA or gDNA used as material had been derived from T cells, B-cell-depleted T cells, or PBMCs.

TCRdb's table, derived via immunoSEQ multiplex PCR, lists solely in-frame clones and lacks some. The data show a few hundred thousand clones, 86% seen once. The receptor's source is an elderly man with acute or convalescent COVID-19. This chain connects TRBV18 to TRBJ1-1; D is undetermined. The sample consisted of peripheral blood. CDR3 residues: CASSPREGNTEAFF. In DNA, the CDR3 is TGTGCCAGCTCACCGAGGGAGGGGAACACTGAAGCTTTCTTT.